The 30 T cell receptor beta chains below were found in one sample sequenced in a study of blood T cells in healthy people across ages. The authors ran a second PCR of 7 to 11 cycles using a sample-barcoded 5' primer and a J-beta primer mix. TCRdb re-called the 5' RACE reads through MiXCR, storing one row per CDR3 protein. The sample records about 1.5 million distinct CDR3 sequences, 35% to 45% being singletons. Sequencing was performed on blood. All receptors derive from a young woman in good health.

The DNA of the CDR3 is TGCAGTGCTAGTGGGACAGGGACTTTTGAGCAGTACTTC. Encoded protein: CSASGTGTFEQYF. The chain combines TRBV20-1 with TRBJ2-5; 9 positions agree with TRBD1. CDR3 length equals 13 residues. Unmatched junction bases numbered 10, after V lost 3 bases and J lost 11 bases. Germline V lookup: CDR1 DFQATT, CDR2 SNEGSKA (reference sequence).

The chain combines TRBV7-2 with TRBJ2-7; 7 positions match TRBD2. This CDR3 region has 15 residues. Trimming at V came to 1 base and at J to 6 bases, leaving 9 bases not matched to a gene. The germline gives CDR1 SGHTA, CDR2 FQGNSA. The CDR3 loop is CASSLEGASGGEQYF. The CDR3 nucleotides are TGTGCCAGCAGCTTAGAAGGCGCTAGCGGAGGCGAGCAGTACTTC. Together with reference TRBV7-2 and TRBJ2-7, the CDR3 gives the full variable domain: GAGVSQSPSNKVTEKGKDVELRCDPISGHTALYWYRQSLGQGLEFLIYFQGNSAPDKSGLPSDRFSAERTGGSVSTLTIQRTQQEDSAVYLCASSLEGASGGEQYFGPGTRLTVT.

The sample holds a few counts of this clonotype. The V call is TRBV6-1, the J call TRBJ2-7; D not certain. The CDR3 consists of 14 residues. V lost 3 bases, J lost 4 bases, and 13 bases lay in between. Per germline, CDR1 MNHNS and CDR2 SASEGT. CDR3 in amino acids: CASSEHWGRYEQYF. In DNA, the CDR3 is TGTGCCAGCAGTGAGCATTGGGGTCGGTACGAGCAGTACTTC.

This clonotype was seen at least ten times. V gene TRBV12-3 or TRBV12-4 combines with J gene TRBJ1-2; D not certain. The ends were cut back, 2 bases at V and 7 bases at J, with 5 bases in the middle. The CDR3 is 11 residues long. CDR3 protein: CASSLSFGYTF. DNA for the CDR3: TGTGCCAGCAGTTTAAGCTTTGGCTACACCTTC.

The rearrangement uses TRBV7-2 and TRBJ2-3; D is ambiguous. The CDR3 loop spans 15 amino acids. Trimming left V 3 bases short and J 4 bases short, with 14 bases between. Per the germline V gene, CDR1 is SGHTA and CDR2 is FQGNSA. Here the CDR3 reads CASSLYASAADTQYF. The DNA of the CDR3 is TGTGCCAGCAGCTTGTATGCGTCCGCCGCAGATACGCAGTATTTT.

This chain links TRBV6-5 with TRBJ2-7; a weak D match, TRBD2 (5 bases). Germline V CDR1 and CDR2: MNHEY, SVGAGI. The V gene lost 7 bases and the J gene lost 6 bases, with 10 bases spanning the gap. CDR3 length: 11 amino acids. The CDR3 DNA is TGTGCCAGCAAAATTGGGAGCGAGCAGTACTTC. Translation gives CASKIGSEQYF.

Only a few counts were recorded for this clonotype. The chain carries TRBV29-1 and TRBJ2-7; 8 bases line up with TRBD1. With V trimmed by 8 bases and J by 2 bases, 8 bases remained unmatched. The germline CDR1 and CDR2 sequences are SQVTM and ANQGSEA. The CDR3 contains 13 residues. CDR3 in DNA: TGCAGCATCGGACAGGGAGCAGCCTACGAGCAGTACTTC. Residues: CSIGQGAAYEQYF.

The chain is built from TRBV15 and TRBJ2-4; D is ambiguous. From germline, CDR1 is LNHNV and CDR2 YYDKDF (reference sequence). The CDR3 extends over 14 amino acids. V lost 0 bases to trimming and J lost 1 base, with 4 bases between them. This CDR3 reads CATSRDSAKNIQYF. The CDR3 nucleotides are TGTGCCACCAGCAGAGATAGCGCCAAAAACATTCAGTACTTC.

This clonotype was counted only a few times. V is TRBV20-1 and J is TRBJ2-5; the D gene is possibly TRBD1 (6 bases). The V and J ends lost 6 bases and 0 bases respectively, with 14 bases between them. Germline V CDR1 and CDR2: DFQATT, SNEGSKA (reference sequence). This CDR3 has 14 residues. The CDR3 region is CSAWGPLYQETQYF. The CDR3 DNA follows: TGCAGTGCCTGGGGGCCTTTGTACCAAGAGACCCAGTACTTC.

This chain uses TRBV20-1 with TRBJ2-7; D ambiguous. Trimming took 3 bases from V and 7 from J, leaving 13 bases between them. CDR3 length equals 12 residues. CDR1 is DFQATT and CDR2 is SNEGSKA in the germline V gene (reference sequence). As DNA, the CDR3 is TGCAGTGCTAGTGGCGGAGTTGGAGAGCAGTACTTC. Translation: CSASGGVGEQYF.

This clonotype has more than one count but fewer than ten. The V and J genes are TRBV10-3 and TRBJ2-7, with D uncertain. Trimming removed 2 bases at V and 7 bases at J, with 6 bases between. CDR1 and CDR2 (germline): ENHRY, SYGVKD. The CDR3 has 11 residues. The CDR3, as DNA: TGTGCCATCAGTGAGCTGGATGAGCAGTACTTC. Translating gives CAISELDEQYF.

This clonotype was counted a few times. The J gene is TRBJ2-5, the V gene TRBV20-1; TRBD1 aligns across 7 bases. Per germline, CDR1 DFQATT and CDR2 SNEGSKA (reference sequence). After removal of 2 bases from V and 4 bases from J, the junction contained 4 bases not matched to a gene. The CDR3 extends over 13 amino acids. CDR3 sequence (DNA): TGCAGTGCTAGATTGGCAGGGGGAGAGACCCAGTACTTC. Protein product: CSARLAGGETQYF.

This clonotype has just a few counts. The V and J genes are TRBV29-1 and TRBJ2-5; a weak D match, TRBD2 (5 bases). The germline gives CDR1 SQVTM, CDR2 ANQGSEA. The CDR3 contains 13 residues. Trimming left V 8 bases short and J 5 bases short, with 18 bases between. The CDR3 sequence: CSLEEANRETQYF. CDR3 in DNA: TGCAGCTTGGAGGAGGCCAACCGGGAGACCCAGTACTTC. The full variable domain, rest sourced from reference TRBV29-1 and TRBJ2-5, is SAVISQKPSRDICQRGTSLTIQCQVDSQVTMMFWYRQQPGQSLTLIATANQGSEATYESGFVIDKFPISRPNLTFSTLTVSNMSPEDSSIYLCSLEEANRETQYFGPGTRLLVL.

This clonotype has more than one count but fewer than ten. V is TRBV20-1 and J is TRBJ2-1; the match to TRBD2 covers 8 bases. The germline gives CDR1 DFQATT, CDR2 SNEGSKA (reference sequence). V was clipped by 3 bases and J by 4 bases; unmatched bases: 5. This CDR3 is built from 14 residues. The CDR3 sequence: CSARNGRGYNEQFF. The CDR3 nucleotides are TGCAGTGCTAGGAACGGGAGGGGATACAATGAGCAGTTCTTC.

A few counts support this clonotype. V usage is TRBV9 and J usage is TRBJ2-2; 9 bases align to TRBD2. The V gene's germline CDR1 is SGDLS and CDR2 YYNGEE. This CDR3 contains 16 residues. V was clipped by 0 bases and J by 6 bases; unmatched bases: 6. CDR3 coding DNA: TGTGCCAGCAGCGTAGGTCCTAGCGGGATGTCCGGGGAGCTGTTTTTT. Translating it yields CASSVGPSGMSGELFF.

The table lists this clonotype with a count of one. This chain connects TRBV29-1 to TRBJ1-2; the D is unclear. Deletions cut 6 bases from V and 2 bases from J, with 10 bases between. This CDR3 has 12 residues. Germline V gives CDR1 SQVTM, CDR2 ANQGSEA. Here the CDR3 reads CSVRGLNYGYTF. CDR3 in DNA: TGCAGCGTACGAGGGTTGAACTATGGCTACACCTTC.

In this sample, this clonotype turned up many times. The chain carries TRBV7-9 and TRBJ2-3; 11 bases fit TRBD2. V lost 5 bases, J lost 4 bases, and 8 bases stayed unmatched. In germline, CDR1 is SEHNR, CDR2 FQNEAQ (reference sequence). The CDR3 totals 16 residues. The CDR3 reads CASSVLAGGPSDTQYF. The DNA of the CDR3 is TGTGCCAGCAGCGTCTTAGCGGGGGGGCCCTCAGATACGCAGTATTTT. Combining the CDR3 with reference TRBV7-9 and TRBJ2-3 gives the whole variable domain DTGVSQNPRHKITKRGQNVTFRCDPISEHNRLYWYRQTLGQGPEFLTYFQNEAQLEKSRLLSDRFSAERPKGSFSTLEIQRTEQGDSAMYLCASSVLAGGPSDTQYFGPGTRLTVL.

This clonotype turned up a few times. The V and J genes are TRBV7-2 and TRBJ2-1, with unresolved D. The CDR3 has 14 residues. V lost 0 bases to trimming and J lost 15 bases, with 18 bases between them. Per the germline V gene, CDR1 is SGHTA and CDR2 is FQGNSA. The CDR3 protein is CASSLAHLNYGLFF. CDR3 DNA: TGTGCCAGCAGCTTAGCCCACTTAAACTATGGCTTGTTCTTC.

This clonotype has a handful of counts. It is unclear where the CDR3 begins or ends on the DNA, so no DNA is shown, and the CDR3 is as TCRdb lists it. The chain is built from TRBV28 and TRBJ1-4. The germline V gene encodes CDR1 MDHEN and CDR2 SYDVKM. 11 amino acids form the CDR3, both terminal residues included. The CDR3 loop reads CASSFLAGRFF.

CDR3 protein: CASSYSLRGVNYGYTF. The CDR3 coding sequence is TGTGCCAGCAGTTACTCCCTGAGAGGAGTTAACTATGGCTACACCTTC. J is TRBJ1-2 and V is TRBV6-2 or TRBV6-3, with D hard to call. Germline V gene lookup returns CDR1 MNHEY and CDR2 SVGEGT. The CDR3 is 16 amino acids. V was pared by 0 bases and J by 1 base, with 12 bases between.

Remarks on this clonotype: Given a much more abundant clone one base away, this may be a read error. V usage is TRBV12-3 or TRBV12-4 and J usage is TRBJ1-1; the D is unclear. The ends were cut back, 6 bases at V and 11 bases at J, with 22 bases in the middle. The CDR3 extends over 14 amino acids. The chain's CDR3 is CASSPVYPIGQAFF. DNA for the CDR3: TGTGCCAGCAGCCCCGTATACCCCATAGGTCAGGCTTTCTTT.

The chain joins TRBV30 to TRBJ2-1; D gene unclear. The CDR3 spans 13 residues. In germline, CDR1 is GTSNPN, CDR2 SVGIG (reference sequence). Between the trimmed V and J ends, which lost 3 bases and 4 bases, there was a span of 10 bases. The CDR3 nucleotides are TGTGCCTGGAGCCTAGGCGCTTACAATGAGCAGTTCTTC. Translation gives CAWSLGAYNEQFF.

This clonotype showed up just a few times. The chain carries TRBV12-3 or TRBV12-4 and TRBJ2-1; TRBD1 or TRBD2 may be the D gene (6 bases each). The CDR3 is 16 residues long. V was clipped by 7 bases and J by 3 bases, with 19 bases between them. CDR3 nucleotide sequence: TGTGCCAGCATTAAAAGGGGGTGGGAGGACTACAATGAGCAGTTCTTC. It encodes CASIKRGWEDYNEQFF.

The chain uses TRBV12-3 or TRBV12-4 and TRBJ2-3, with 11 bases aligning to TRBD2. The CDR3 spans 17 residues. J was trimmed by 5 bases and V by 3 bases; bases with no gene match: 10. The CDR3 nucleotides are TGTGCCAGCAGTTTGGTGGGGCTAGCGGGGGGCCGAGATACGCAGTATTTT. Residues: CASSLVGLAGGRDTQYF.

The genes are TRBV28 and TRBJ1-2, with D uncertain. V was cut by 5 bases and J by 3 bases, with 10 bases left in between. This CDR3 contains 13 residues. The germline V gene encodes CDR1 MDHEN and CDR2 SYDVKM. This chain's CDR3 is CASSQTWHYGYTF. The CDR3 DNA follows: TGTGCCAGCAGTCAGACATGGCACTATGGCTACACCTTC.

This chain uses TRBV4-1 with TRBJ2-1; TRBD1 might be the D (6 bases). Germline V gene data show CDR1 as MGHRA and CDR2 as YSYEKL. Deletions cut 7 bases from V and 6 bases from J, with 19 bases between. The CDR3 has 15 amino acids. The CDR3 nucleotides read TGCGCCAGCACCCAGGCCCCGGACAGCCTCAATGAGCAGTTCTTC. Encoded protein: CASTQAPDSLNEQFF.

The rearrangement links TRBV19 to TRBJ1-5, with D possibly being TRBD1 (6 bases). The CDR3 is 14 amino acids. V was clipped by 7 bases and J by 7 bases, with 17 bases between them. Germline V gene lookup returns CDR1 LNHDA and CDR2 SQIVND (reference sequence). The CDR3: CASMGGAGVQPQHF. The CDR3 coding sequence is TGTGCCAGTATGGGGGGGGCAGGGGTCCAGCCCCAGCATTTT.

The genes are TRBV5-4 and TRBJ1-2; D unresolved. The V gene's germline CDR1 is SGHNT and CDR2 YYREEE (reference sequence). CDR3 length: 14 residues. Trimming left V 0 bases short and J 8 bases short, with 14 bases between. The CDR3 nucleotides read TGTGCCAGCAGCTTGGAGCAGGCCAACGGGGGCTACACCTTC. Translation gives CASSLEQANGGYTF.

The chain recombines TRBV18 with TRBJ1-4, with 8 bases fitting TRBD1. This CDR3 spans 14 amino acids. Per the germline V gene, CDR1 is KGHSH and CDR2 is LQKENI. Trimming cost V 3 bases and J 4 bases; bases outside gene matches: 1. In DNA form, the CDR3 reads TGTGCCAGCTCACCGGGACAGGTTAATGAAAAACTGTTTTTT. Protein: CASSPGQVNEKLFF.

The CDR3 loop is CASSPGLAGGSRWVQYF. In nucleotides, the CDR3 is TGTGCCAGCAGCCCGGGACTAGCGGGAGGGTCGAGGTGGGTCCAGTACTTC. The V call is TRBV7-8, the J call TRBJ2-7; 16 nucleotides line up with TRBD2. The CDR3 has 17 residues. The germline gives CDR1 SGHVS, CDR2 FQNEAQ. Trimming took 5 bases from V and 10 from J; bases not matched to a gene: 14. Filled out from reference TRBV7-8 and TRBJ2-7, the complete variable domain reads GAGVSQSPRYKVAKRGQDVALRCDPISGHVSLFWYQQALGQGPEFLTYFQNEAQLDKSGLPSDRFFAERPEGSVSTLKIQRTQQEDSAVYLCASSPGLAGGSRWVQYFGPGTRLTVT.